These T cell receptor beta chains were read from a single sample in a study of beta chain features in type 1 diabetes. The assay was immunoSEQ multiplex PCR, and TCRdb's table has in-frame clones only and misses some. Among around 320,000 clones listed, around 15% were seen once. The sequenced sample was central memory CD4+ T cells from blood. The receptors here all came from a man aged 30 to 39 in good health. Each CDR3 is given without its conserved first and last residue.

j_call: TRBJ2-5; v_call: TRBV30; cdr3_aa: AWSLPGSHPY
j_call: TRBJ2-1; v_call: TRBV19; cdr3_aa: ASSGEAGLPNNEQF
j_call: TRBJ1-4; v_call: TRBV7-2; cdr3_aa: ASSQRGTGEKLF
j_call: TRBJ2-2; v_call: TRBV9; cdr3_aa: ASGTVGELF
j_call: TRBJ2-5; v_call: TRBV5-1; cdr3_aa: ASSRTGHQQETQY
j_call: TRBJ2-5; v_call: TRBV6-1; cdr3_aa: AIGPGGAQETQY
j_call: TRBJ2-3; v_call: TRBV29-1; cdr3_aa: SVEYGGAGADTQY
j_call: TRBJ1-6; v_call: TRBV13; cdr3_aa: ASSSPSDSPHSPLH
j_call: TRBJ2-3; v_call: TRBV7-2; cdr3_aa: ASSSRLGFTDTQY
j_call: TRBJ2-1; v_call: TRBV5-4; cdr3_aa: ASSLPPSDHNEQF
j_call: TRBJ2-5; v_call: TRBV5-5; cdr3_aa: ASSSDRGETQY
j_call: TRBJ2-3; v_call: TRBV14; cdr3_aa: ASSQLFSSTDTQY
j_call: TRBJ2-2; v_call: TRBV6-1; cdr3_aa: ASINRDTGELF
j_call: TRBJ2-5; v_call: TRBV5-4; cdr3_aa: ASSVSATQETQY
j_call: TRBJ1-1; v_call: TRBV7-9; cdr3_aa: ASSVDRGSTEAF
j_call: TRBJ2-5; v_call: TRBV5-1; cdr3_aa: ASRKQGSETQY
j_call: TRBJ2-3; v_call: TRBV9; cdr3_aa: ASSGAQGTSDTQY
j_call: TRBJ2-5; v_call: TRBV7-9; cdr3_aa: ASSPTSPEETQY
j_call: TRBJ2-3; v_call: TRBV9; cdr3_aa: ASSDRLAGGIGSTDTQY
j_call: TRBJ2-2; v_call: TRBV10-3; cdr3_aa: AISGQGSDGELF
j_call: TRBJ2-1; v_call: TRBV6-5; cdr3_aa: ASSRLGGRDNEQF
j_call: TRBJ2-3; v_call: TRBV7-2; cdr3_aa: ASSRERGTDTQY
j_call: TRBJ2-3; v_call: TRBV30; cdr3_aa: AWSAGDRGRVDTQY
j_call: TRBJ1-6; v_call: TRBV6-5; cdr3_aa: ASSARGGDSPLH
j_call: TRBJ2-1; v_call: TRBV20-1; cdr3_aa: SARDGGREF
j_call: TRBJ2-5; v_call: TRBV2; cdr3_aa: ASSEAGTSSETQY
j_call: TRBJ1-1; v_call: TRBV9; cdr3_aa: ASSVDPMNTEAF
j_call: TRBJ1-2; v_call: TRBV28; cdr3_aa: ASSSRFTGEVNYGYT
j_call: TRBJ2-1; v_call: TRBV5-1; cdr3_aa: ASSLAGLTSGTREQF
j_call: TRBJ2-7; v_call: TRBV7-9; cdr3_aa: ASSSAAPSEQY
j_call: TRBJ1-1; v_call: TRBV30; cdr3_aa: AWSANHQEAF
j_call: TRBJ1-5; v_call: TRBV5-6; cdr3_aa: ASRPTGGQNQPQH
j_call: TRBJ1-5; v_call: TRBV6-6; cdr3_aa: ASSYSGGAGQPQH